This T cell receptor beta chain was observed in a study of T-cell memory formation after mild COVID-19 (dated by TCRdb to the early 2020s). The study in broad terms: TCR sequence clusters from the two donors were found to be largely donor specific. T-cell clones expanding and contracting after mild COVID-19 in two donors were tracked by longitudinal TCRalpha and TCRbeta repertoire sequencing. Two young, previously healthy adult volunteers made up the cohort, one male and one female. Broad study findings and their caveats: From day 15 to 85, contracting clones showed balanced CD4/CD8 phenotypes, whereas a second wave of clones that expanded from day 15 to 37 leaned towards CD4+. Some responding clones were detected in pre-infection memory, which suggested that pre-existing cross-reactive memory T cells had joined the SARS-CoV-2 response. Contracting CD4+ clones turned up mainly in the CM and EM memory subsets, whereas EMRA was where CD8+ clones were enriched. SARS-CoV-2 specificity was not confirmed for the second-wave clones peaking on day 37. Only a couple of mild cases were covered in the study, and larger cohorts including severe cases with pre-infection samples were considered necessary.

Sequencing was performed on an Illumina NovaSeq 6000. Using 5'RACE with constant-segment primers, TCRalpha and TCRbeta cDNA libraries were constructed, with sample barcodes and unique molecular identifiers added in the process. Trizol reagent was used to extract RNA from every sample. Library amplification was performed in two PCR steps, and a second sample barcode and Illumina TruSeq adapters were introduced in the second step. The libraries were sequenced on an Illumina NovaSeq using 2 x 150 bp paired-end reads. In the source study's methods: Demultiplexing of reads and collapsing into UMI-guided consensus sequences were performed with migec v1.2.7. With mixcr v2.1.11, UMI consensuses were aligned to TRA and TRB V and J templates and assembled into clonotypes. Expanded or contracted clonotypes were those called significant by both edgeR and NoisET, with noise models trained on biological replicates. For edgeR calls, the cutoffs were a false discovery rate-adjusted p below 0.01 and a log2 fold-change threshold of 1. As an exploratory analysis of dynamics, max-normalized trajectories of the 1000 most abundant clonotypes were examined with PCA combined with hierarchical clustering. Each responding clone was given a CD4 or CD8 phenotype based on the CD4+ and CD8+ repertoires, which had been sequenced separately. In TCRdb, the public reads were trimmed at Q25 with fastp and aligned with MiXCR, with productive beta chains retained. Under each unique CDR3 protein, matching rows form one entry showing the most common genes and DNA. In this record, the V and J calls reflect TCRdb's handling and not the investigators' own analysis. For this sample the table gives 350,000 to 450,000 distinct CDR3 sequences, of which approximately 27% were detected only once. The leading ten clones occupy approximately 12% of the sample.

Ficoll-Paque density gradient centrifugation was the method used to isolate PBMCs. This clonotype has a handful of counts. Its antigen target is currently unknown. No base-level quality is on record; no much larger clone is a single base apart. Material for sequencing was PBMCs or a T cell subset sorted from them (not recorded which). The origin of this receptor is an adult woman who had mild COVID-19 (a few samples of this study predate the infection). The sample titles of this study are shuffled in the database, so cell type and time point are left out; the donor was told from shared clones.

The CDR3 corresponds to CASRPGTGRLEQYF. The nucleotide sequence is given as TGTGCCAGCAGACCCGGGACGGGGCGGCTCGAGCAGTACTTC. The sequence links TRBV27 to TRBJ2-7; the D gene is possibly TRBD1 or TRBD2, each agreeing over 5 bases. Trimming removed 6 bases from V and 6 bases from J, leaving 18 bases between the germline ends. CDR1 MNHEY and CDR2 SMNVEV are derived from the germline V gene (reference sequence). The CDR3 starts with the cysteine, ends with the phenylalanine, and has 14 residues. This entry keeps only the CDR3 DNA: 42 bases, framed from base 1.